This T cell receptor (beta chain) was found in a study of blood T cell repertoires in COVID-19. For the study at large: COVID-19 samples collected from the United States, Italy and Spain covered acute and convalescent phases. Sources were T cells, B-cell-depleted T cells, or PBMCs; the material itself was cDNA or gDNA.

How the authors handled the data: Reference gene primer amplification gave estimated nucleated cell counts. Sequencing was performed with immunoSEQ multiplex PCR; in TCRdb, only in-frame clones are kept and a portion is missing. The V and J calls and clone size were taken over from that table, and D and trimming were inferred from the DNA. Found here are 150,000 to 200,000 clones, 85% of them singletons; the top ten hold approximately 3.3%. This sequence originates from a human donor with acute or convalescent COVID-19. The donor label of this sample is uncertain. Source material: peripheral blood.

Here the CDR3 reads CASSYPSDYGYTF. The DNA for the CDR3 is TGTGCCAGCAGCTACCCGAGCGACTATGGCTACACCTTC. The chain combines TRBV7-9 with TRBJ1-2; D ambiguous. Germline CDR1 is SEHNR and CDR2 is FQNEAQ (reference sequence). V lost 4 bases to trimming and J lost 3 bases, with 9 bases between them. There are 13 residues in the CDR3. Full variable domain (rest looked up from reference TRBV7-9 and TRBJ1-2): DTGVSQNPRHKITKRGQNVTFRCDPISEHNRLYWYRQTLGQGPEFLTYFQNEAQLEKSRLLSDRFSAERPKGSFSTLEIQRTEQGDSAMYLCASSYPSDYGYTFGSGTRLTVV.